Below are 30 T cell receptor beta chains sequenced from a single sample in a study of blood T cell repertoires in COVID-19. The repertoire was sequenced with immunoSEQ multiplex PCR; TCRdb's copy has only in-frame clones and lacks some. Counted here are approximately 170,000 clones, 81% occurring once; the ten biggest clones make up approximately 11%. The sequenced material came from peripheral blood. All receptors come from a man in his sixties with active or convalescent COVID-19.

The V gene is TRBV7-6, the J gene TRBJ1-3; D might be TRBD1 (6 bases). Germline V gene data show CDR1 as SGHVS and CDR2 as FNYEAQ. Trimming took off 5 bases at V and 0 bases at J, with 14 bases between the two ends. The CDR3 consists of 16 residues. CDR3 bases: TGTGCCAGCAGCCAAGGGGGGGGGTACTCTGGAAACACCATATATTTT. Amino acids: CASSQGGGYSGNTIYF.

The chain combines TRBV6-5 with TRBJ2-2; a weak D match, TRBD1 (6 bases). The CDR3 loop spans 13 amino acids. The germline CDR1 and CDR2 sequences are MNHEY and SVGAGI. Trimming shortened V by 8 bases and J by 2 bases, and 9 bases separated the two germline ends. The CDR3 DNA reads TGTGCCAGCTTGACAGGAAACACCGGGGAGCTGTTTTTT. Residues: CASLTGNTGELFF.

The V gene is TRBV4-1, the J gene TRBJ1-4, with 9 bases lining up with TRBD1. Trimming cost V 0 bases and J 8 bases; bases outside gene matches: 7. CDR1 is MGHRA, CDR2 YSYEKL, per germline. The CDR3 extends over 16 amino acids. In DNA, the CDR3 is TGCGCCAGCAGCCAAGACCGAAGACAGGGGGACGAAAAACTGTTTTTT. Translating it yields CASSQDRRQGDEKLFF.

The chain employs TRBV28 and TRBJ1-5; D possibly corresponds to TRBD1 (5 bases). Germline V CDR1 and CDR2: MDHEN, SYDVKM. The CDR3 has 13 amino acids. Trimming cost V 7 bases and J 2 bases, with 9 bases left between them. CDR3 sequence: CASNIGGNQPQHF. The CDR3 coding sequence is TGTGCCAGCAATATAGGGGGCAATCAGCCCCAGCATTTT.

The chain has TRBV10-3 and TRBJ2-1; 7 nucleotides agree with TRBD2. J lost 7 bases, V lost 7 bases, and 10 bases had no gene match. This CDR3 comprises 14 residues. Germline CDR1 is ENHRY and CDR2 is SYGVKD. The CDR3 protein is CAITERGPGNEQFF. The CDR3 nucleotides read TGTGCCATCACCGAGCGGGGACCTGGAAATGAGCAGTTCTTC.

The V gene is TRBV20-1, the J gene TRBJ2-1; 7 positions match TRBD2. This CDR3 contains 15 residues. Germline-derived CDR1 and CDR2 are DFQATT and SNEGSKA (reference sequence). The junction had 10 bases not matched to a gene; V was cut back by 3 bases and J by 5 bases. CDR3 nucleotide sequence: TGCAGTGCTAGTTCCACCGCGGGAGTTAACAATGAGCAGTTCTTC. Translated, it gives CSASSTAGVNNEQFF.

The V call is TRBV29-1, the J call TRBJ1-1, with D maybe TRBD1 (5 bases). The CDR3 runs to 14 residues. Trimming stripped 5 bases from V and 1 base from J, with 14 bases between. Germline V gene sequence: CDR1 SQVTM, CDR2 ANQGSEA. The DNA of the CDR3 is TGCAGCGTTCCCCCGGGGGGGACGAACACTGAAGCTTTCTTT. Its translation is CSVPPGGTNTEAFF.

This chain uses TRBV19 with TRBJ2-2, with a tentative D call TRBD2 (6 bases). V was pared by 5 bases and J by 0 bases, with 7 bases between. This CDR3 has 14 residues. Looked up from germline, CDR1 is LNHDA and CDR2 is SQIVND (reference sequence). The CDR3 is CASSREPNTGELFF. The CDR3 region has the DNA TGTGCCAGTAGTCGGGAGCCGAACACCGGGGAGCTGTTTTTT.

The V call is TRBV7-2, the J call TRBJ2-7; 9 nucleotides align to TRBD1. Looked up from germline, CDR1 is SGHTA and CDR2 is FQGNSA. V shed 4 bases and J 2 bases; nucleotides not matched to a gene: 6. This CDR3 region has 15 residues. The CDR3 reads CASSSYRGPTYEQYF. In nucleotides, the CDR3 is TGTGCCAGCAGCTCGTACAGGGGGCCGACCTACGAGCAGTACTTC. Using reference TRBV7-2 and TRBJ2-7 for the parts outside the CDR3, the full variable domain is GAGVSQSPSNKVTEKGKDVELRCDPISGHTALYWYRQSLGQGLEFLIYFQGNSAPDKSGLPSDRFSAERTGGSVSTLTIQRTQQEDSAVYLCASSSYRGPTYEQYFGPGTRLTVT.

This chain links TRBV29-1 with TRBJ2-3; TRBD2 agrees at 9 bases. V lost 4 bases, J lost 5 bases, and 7 bases stayed unmatched. CDR1 is SQVTM and CDR2 is ANQGSEA in the germline V gene. The CDR3 totals 14 residues. The CDR3 spells CSVGASGIVDTQYF. The CDR3 DNA follows: TGCAGCGTTGGGGCTAGCGGGATTGTAGATACGCAGTATTTT.

This clone was seen just once. The rearrangement joins TRBV11-2 to TRBJ2-3; 10 bases are shared with TRBD2. V shed 8 bases and J 0 bases; nucleotides not matched to a gene: 8. This CDR3 comprises 16 residues. Germline CDR1 reads SGHAT; CDR2 reads FQNNGV. The CDR3 region is CASGKLAGESTDTQYF. As DNA, the CDR3 is TGTGCCAGCGGAAAGCTAGCGGGAGAGAGCACAGATACGCAGTATTTT.

The J gene is TRBJ1-6, the V gene TRBV6-5; the match to TRBD1 covers 7 bases. V gave up 6 bases and J gave up 2 bases; unmatched junction bases: 4. There are 15 residues in the CDR3. Germline V gene sequence: CDR1 MNHEY, CDR2 SVGAGI. CDR3 protein: CASSPRGPYNSPLHF. CDR3 nucleotides: TGTGCCAGCAGCCCGAGGGGGCCCTATAATTCACCCCTCCACTTT.

The sample holds a few counts of this clone. CDR3 in DNA: TGTGCCAGCAGTTCCGGGACAGGGGGCTTTCAGCCCCAGCATTTT. Protein sequence: CASSSGTGGFQPQHF. The rearrangement uses TRBV28 and TRBJ1-5; 12 bases map to TRBD1. CDR1 and CDR2 (germline): MDHEN, SYDVKM. The V segment lost 4 bases and the J segment 6 bases; nucleotides outside the gene matches: 4. The CDR3 sequence is 15 residues long.

This clone was picked up many times. The chain employs TRBV6-2 or TRBV6-3 and TRBJ1-5, with D possibly matching TRBD1 (5 bases). CDR1 MNHEY and CDR2 SVGEGT come from the germline V gene. The V and J ends lost 5 bases and 7 bases respectively, with 15 bases between them. The CDR3 is 14 amino acids. The CDR3 loop is CASSRRVQGQPQHF. CDR3 sequence (DNA): TGTGCCAGCAGTCGCAGGGTTCAGGGACAGCCCCAGCATTTT.

The V gene is TRBV3-1 (or the pseudogene TRBV3-2), the J gene TRBJ2-7, with D possibly matching TRBD1 (6 bases). Looked up from germline, CDR1 is LGHDT and CDR2 is YNNKEL (reference sequence). The V end was cut by 1 base, the J end by 4 bases, with 11 bases between. The CDR3 extends over 14 amino acids. The CDR3: CASSQGITGYEQYF. CDR3 nucleotides: TGTGCCAGCAGCCAAGGCATCACAGGGTACGAGCAGTACTTC.

The J gene is TRBJ1-5, the V gene TRBV19, with TRBD1 matching 8 bases. Looked up from germline, CDR1 is LNHDA and CDR2 is SQIVND (reference sequence). The CDR3 loop spans 13 amino acids. With V trimmed by 8 bases and J by 6 bases, 6 bases remained unmatched. Here the CDR3 DNA reads TGTGCCAGTGCAACAGGGGGTCTTCAGCCCCAGCATTTT. This encodes CASATGGLQPQHF.

This rearrangement joins TRBV15 to TRBJ1-4; D is ambiguous. CDR1 LNHNV and CDR2 YYDKDF come from the germline V gene (reference sequence). The V end lost 5 bases, the J end lost 7 bases, and 11 bases lay between the germline ends. The CDR3 loop spans 13 amino acids. The CDR3 here is CATSRGRLEKLFF. CDR3 DNA sequence: TGTGCCACCAGCCGCGGGAGACTTGAAAAACTGTTTTTT.

The chain employs TRBV28 and TRBJ2-3; 9 bases align to TRBD1. CDR1 MDHEN and CDR2 SYDVKM come from the germline V gene. The CDR3 is 15 amino acids. V shed 8 bases, J shed 4 bases, and the junction held 10 bases outside the gene matches. The CDR3 protein is CASFSQGAVADTQYF. The DNA of the CDR3 is TGTGCCAGCTTCTCACAGGGGGCGGTGGCAGATACGCAGTATTTT.

The genes are TRBV11-3 and TRBJ1-2, with D perhaps TRBD1 (6 bases). Germline V CDR1 and CDR2: SGHNT, YENEEA. The CDR3 runs to 15 residues. V was trimmed by 1 base and J by 7 bases, leaving 16 bases between them. In DNA form, the CDR3 reads TGTGCCAGCAGCTTAGGTGTTGGGGGGGCGCCTGGCTACACCTTC. It specifies CASSLGVGGAPGYTF.

This clone was counted only a few times. V usage is TRBV7-2 and J usage is TRBJ1-2, with 9 bases identical to TRBD1. CDR3 length equals 14 residues. Looked up from germline, CDR1 is SGHTA and CDR2 is FQGNSA. The V segment lost 4 bases and the J segment 8 bases; nucleotides outside the gene matches: 8. The CDR3 coding sequence is TGTGCCAGCAGCTCGGGACAGGGCGAGAAAGGCTACACCTTC. The encoded protein is CASSSGQGEKGYTF.

The chain employs TRBV6-5 and TRBJ1-2; possibly TRBD1 for D (6 bases). Trimming pared 7 bases from V and 7 bases from J, leaving 16 bases between. The CDR3 totals 13 residues. Per the germline V gene, CDR1 is MNHEY and CDR2 is SVGAGI. The CDR3 sequence is CASTRRGLGGYTF. The CDR3, as DNA: TGTGCCAGCACCAGGCGGGGGCTCGGTGGCTACACCTTC.

The chain recombines TRBV21-1 with TRBJ2-7; the D call TRBD2 from the table was never checked on the DNA. TRBV21-1 is termed a pseudogene. The CDR3 spans 19 residues. In nucleotides, the CDR3 is TGTGCCAGCAGCAAAATTCCGGGACTAGCGGTCCCCTGGTCCTACGAGCAGTACTTC. This encodes CASSKIPGLAVPWSYEQYF.

J is TRBJ1-2 and V is TRBV28; 8 positions match TRBD1. Trimming removed 6 bases from V and 4 bases from J; junction bases left unmatched: 7. Per germline, CDR1 MDHEN and CDR2 SYDVKM. The CDR3 spans 14 residues. The CDR3 DNA reads as TGTGCCAGCAGCCCAGGACAGGGCGCCTATGGCTACACCTTC. Its protein product is CASSPGQGAYGYTF.

The chain has TRBV7-9 and TRBJ2-7, with 7 nucleotides matching TRBD1. Germline CDR1 SEHNR, CDR2 FQNEAQ (reference sequence). CDR3 length: 14 amino acids. V was pared by 1 base and J by 3 bases, with 3 bases of the junction left unmatched. CDR3 region: CASSLVQGVYEQYF. The CDR3 coding sequence is TGTGCCAGCAGCTTAGTGCAGGGGGTCTACGAGCAGTACTTC. The full variable domain, its missing parts supplied by reference TRBV7-9 and TRBJ2-7, is DTGVSQNPRHKITKRGQNVTFRCDPISEHNRLYWYRQTLGQGPEFLTYFQNEAQLEKSRLLSDRFSAERPKGSFSTLEIQRTEQGDSAMYLCASSLVQGVYEQYFGPGTRLTVT.

The V call is TRBV11-2, the J call TRBJ1-2; D unresolved. The germline CDR1 and CDR2 sequences are SGHAT and FQNNGV. Trimming removed 5 bases from V and 7 bases from J, with 17 bases in between. The CDR3 sequence is 14 residues long. The CDR3 DNA sequence: TGTGCCAGCAGCCTTGAAGGGAGGAATAGTGGCTACACCTTC. Its translation: CASSLEGRNSGYTF.

This sequence joins TRBV7-9 and TRBJ1-2, with D perhaps TRBD1 (6 bases). The CDR3 sequence is 13 residues long. V lost 6 bases and J 8 bases, leaving 16 bases between the germline ends. Germline CDR1 reads SEHNR; CDR2 reads FQNEAQ (reference sequence). CDR3 sequence reads: CASSYPGVRGYTF. The CDR3 DNA sequence: TGTGCCAGCAGTTATCCAGGGGTAAGAGGCTACACCTTC.

The chain carries TRBV4-1 and TRBJ2-1; 8 nucleotides agree with TRBD2. V dropped 1 base and J dropped 9; count of bases not matched to a gene: 14. CDR3 length: 17 residues. Germline CDR1 and CDR2: MGHRA and YSYEKL. The CDR3 loop reads CASSQVVGGGPLGEQFF. CDR3 nucleotide sequence: TGCGCCAGCAGCCAAGTGGTCGGCGGGGGGCCCCTCGGTGAGCAGTTCTTC.

The V gene is TRBV27, the J gene TRBJ2-7; 8 nucleotides align to TRBD2. CDR1 is MNHEY and CDR2 is SMNVEV in the germline V gene (reference sequence). V lost 3 bases to trimming and J lost 0 bases; unmatched junction nucleotides: 7. This CDR3 region has 16 residues. The CDR3: CASSLFSGATSYEQYF. DNA of the CDR3: TGTGCCAGCAGTTTGTTTAGCGGGGCGACCTCCTACGAGCAGTACTTC.

The chain employs TRBV7-3 and TRBJ2-6, with a weak D call TRBD2 (6 bases). Germline V lookup: CDR1 SGHTA, CDR2 FQGTGA. V was clipped by 5 bases and J by 0 bases, with 11 bases between them. The CDR3 runs 16 residues. CDR3 in amino acids: CASSPPGSSGANVLTF. Written as DNA, the CDR3 is TGTGCCAGCAGCCCCCCCGGGAGCTCTGGGGCCAACGTCCTGACTTTC.

The CDR3 DNA reads as TGTGCCAGCAGTTCCGGGACAGTTAATGAAAAACTGTTTTTT. It yields the protein CASSSGTVNEKLFF. The J gene is TRBJ1-4, the V gene TRBV28; 7 bases line up with TRBD1. Germline CDR1 MDHEN, CDR2 SYDVKM. With 4 bases clipped from V and 4 bases from J, the junction kept 3 bases outside the gene matches. This CDR3 contains 14 residues. The variable domain in full, completed from reference TRBV28 and TRBJ1-4, reads DVKVTQSSRYLVKRTGEKVFLECVQDMDHENMFWYRQDPGLGLRLIYFSYDVKMKEKGDIPEGYSVSREKKERFSLILESASTNQTSMYLCASSSGTVNEKLFFGSGTQLSVL.